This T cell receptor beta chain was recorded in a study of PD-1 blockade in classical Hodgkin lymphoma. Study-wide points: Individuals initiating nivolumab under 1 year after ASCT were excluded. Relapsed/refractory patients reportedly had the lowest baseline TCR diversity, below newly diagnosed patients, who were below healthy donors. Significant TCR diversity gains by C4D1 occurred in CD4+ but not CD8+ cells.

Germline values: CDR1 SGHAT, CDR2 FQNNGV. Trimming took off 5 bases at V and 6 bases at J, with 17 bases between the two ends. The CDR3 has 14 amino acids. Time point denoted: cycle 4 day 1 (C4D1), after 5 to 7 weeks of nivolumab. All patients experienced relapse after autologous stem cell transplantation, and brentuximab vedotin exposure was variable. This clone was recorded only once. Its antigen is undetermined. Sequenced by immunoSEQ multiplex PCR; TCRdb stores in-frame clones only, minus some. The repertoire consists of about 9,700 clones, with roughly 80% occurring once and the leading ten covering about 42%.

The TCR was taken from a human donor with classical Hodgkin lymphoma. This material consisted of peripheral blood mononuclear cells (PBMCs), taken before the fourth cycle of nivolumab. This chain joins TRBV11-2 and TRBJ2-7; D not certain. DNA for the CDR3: TGTGCCAGCAGCGTATACCCTATTGTCGGCGAGCAGTACTTC. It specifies CASSVYPIVGEQYF.